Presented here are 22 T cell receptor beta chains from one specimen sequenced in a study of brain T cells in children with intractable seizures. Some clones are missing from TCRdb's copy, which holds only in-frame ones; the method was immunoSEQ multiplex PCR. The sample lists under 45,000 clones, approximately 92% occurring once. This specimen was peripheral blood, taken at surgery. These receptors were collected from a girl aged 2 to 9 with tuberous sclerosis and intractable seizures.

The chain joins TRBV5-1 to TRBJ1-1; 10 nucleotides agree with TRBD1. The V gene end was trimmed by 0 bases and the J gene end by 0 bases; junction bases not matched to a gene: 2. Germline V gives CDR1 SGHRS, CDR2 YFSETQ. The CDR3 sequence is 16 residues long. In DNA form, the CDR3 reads TGCGCCAGCAGCTTGGCGGGACAGGGGATGAACACTGAAGCTTTCTTT. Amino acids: CASSLAGQGMNTEAFF.

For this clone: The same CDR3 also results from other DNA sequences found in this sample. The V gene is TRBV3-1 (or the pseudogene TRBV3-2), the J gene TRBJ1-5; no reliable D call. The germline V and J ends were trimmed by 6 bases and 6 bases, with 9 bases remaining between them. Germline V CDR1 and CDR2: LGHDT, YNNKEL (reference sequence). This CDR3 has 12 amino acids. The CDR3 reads CASSLVGQPQHF. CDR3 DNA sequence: TGTGCCAGCAGTCTAGTGGGTCAGCCCCAGCATTTT.

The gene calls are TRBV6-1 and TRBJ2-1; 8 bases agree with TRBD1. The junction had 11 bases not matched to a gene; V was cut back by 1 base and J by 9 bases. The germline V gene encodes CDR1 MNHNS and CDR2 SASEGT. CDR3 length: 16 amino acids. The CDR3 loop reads CASSEDKRGQEFEQFF. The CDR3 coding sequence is TGTGCCAGCAGTGAAGACAAAAGGGGACAGGAGTTTGAGCAGTTCTTC.

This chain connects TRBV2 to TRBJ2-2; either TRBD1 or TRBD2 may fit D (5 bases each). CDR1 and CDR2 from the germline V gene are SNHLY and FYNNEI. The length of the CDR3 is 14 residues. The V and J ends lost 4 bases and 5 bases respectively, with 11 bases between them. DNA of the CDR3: TGTGCCAGCAGTGCTACCGGGGCAACCGGGGAGCTGTTTTTT. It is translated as CASSATGATGELFF.

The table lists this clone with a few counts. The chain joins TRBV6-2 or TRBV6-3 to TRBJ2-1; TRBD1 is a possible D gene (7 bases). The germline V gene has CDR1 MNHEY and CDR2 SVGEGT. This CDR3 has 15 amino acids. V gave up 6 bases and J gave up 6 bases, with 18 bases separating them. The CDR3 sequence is CASSPGGMGVNEQFF. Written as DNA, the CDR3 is TGTGCCAGCAGCCCAGGGGGGATGGGGGTCAATGAGCAGTTCTTC.

CDR3: CASSFRQSNQPQHF. CDR3 coding DNA: TGTGCCAGCAGTTTTCGGCAGAGCAATCAGCCCCAGCATTTT. This chain connects TRBV27 to TRBJ1-5; the D is unclear. Germline V gene data show CDR1 as MNHEY and CDR2 as SMNVEV (reference sequence). The CDR3 covers 14 residues. Trimming removed 3 bases at V and 1 base at J, with 7 bases between.

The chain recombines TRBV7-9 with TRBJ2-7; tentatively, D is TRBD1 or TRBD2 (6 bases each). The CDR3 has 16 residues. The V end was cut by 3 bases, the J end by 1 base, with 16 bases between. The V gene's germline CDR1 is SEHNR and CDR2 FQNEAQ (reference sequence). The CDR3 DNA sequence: TGTGCCAGCAGCTTTAAGGAGGGGACAAGTTCCTACGAGCAGTACGTC. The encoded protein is CASSFKEGTSSYEQYV.

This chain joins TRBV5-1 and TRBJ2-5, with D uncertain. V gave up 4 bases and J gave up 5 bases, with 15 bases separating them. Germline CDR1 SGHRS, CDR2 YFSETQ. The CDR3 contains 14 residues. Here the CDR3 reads CASSRFRGIETQYF. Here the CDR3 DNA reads TGCGCCAGCAGCCGATTTAGAGGAATCGAGACCCAGTACTTC.

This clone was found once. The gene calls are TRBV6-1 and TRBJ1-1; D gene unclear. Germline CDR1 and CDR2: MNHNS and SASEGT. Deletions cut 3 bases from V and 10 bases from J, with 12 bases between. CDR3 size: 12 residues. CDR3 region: CASSDASWGAFF. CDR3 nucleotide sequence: TGTGCCAGCAGTGACGCATCATGGGGAGCTTTCTTT.

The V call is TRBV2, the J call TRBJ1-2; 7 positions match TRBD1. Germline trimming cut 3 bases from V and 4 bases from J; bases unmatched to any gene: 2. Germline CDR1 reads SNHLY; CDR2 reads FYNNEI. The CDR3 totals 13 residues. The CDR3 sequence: CASSETGIYGYTF. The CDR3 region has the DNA TGTGCCAGCAGTGAGACAGGGATCTATGGCTACACCTTC.

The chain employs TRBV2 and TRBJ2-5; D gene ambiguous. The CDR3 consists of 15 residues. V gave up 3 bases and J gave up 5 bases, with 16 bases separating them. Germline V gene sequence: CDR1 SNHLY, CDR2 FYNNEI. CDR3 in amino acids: CASSDRLVSEETQYF. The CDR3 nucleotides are TGTGCCAGCAGTGATAGGCTAGTGAGCGAGGAGACCCAGTACTTC. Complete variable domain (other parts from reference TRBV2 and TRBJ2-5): EPEVTQTPSHQVTQMGQEVILRCVPISNHLYFYWYRQILGQKVEFLVSFYNNEISEKSEIFDDQFSVERPDGSNFTLKIRSTKLEDSAMYFCASSDRLVSEETQYFGPGTRLLVL.

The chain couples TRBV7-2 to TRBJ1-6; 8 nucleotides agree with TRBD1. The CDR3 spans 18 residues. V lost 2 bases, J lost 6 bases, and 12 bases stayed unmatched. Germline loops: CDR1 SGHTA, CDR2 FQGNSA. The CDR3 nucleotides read TGTGCCAGCAGCTTATCCGTGTACAGGGGGTCTCTTAATTCACCCCTCCACTTT. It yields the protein CASSLSVYRGSLNSPLHF.

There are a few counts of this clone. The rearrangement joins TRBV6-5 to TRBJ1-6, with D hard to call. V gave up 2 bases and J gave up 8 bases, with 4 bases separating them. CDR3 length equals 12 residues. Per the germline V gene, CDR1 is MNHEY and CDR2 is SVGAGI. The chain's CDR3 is CASSYGDSPLHF. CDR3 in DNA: TGTGCCAGCAGTTACGGGGATTCACCCCTCCACTTT.

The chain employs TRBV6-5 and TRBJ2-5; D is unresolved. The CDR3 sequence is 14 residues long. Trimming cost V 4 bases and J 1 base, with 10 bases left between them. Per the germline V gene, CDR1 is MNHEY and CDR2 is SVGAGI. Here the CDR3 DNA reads TGTGCCAGCAGTTCCTACGGACCCCAAGAGACCCAGTACTTC. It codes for CASSSYGPQETQYF.

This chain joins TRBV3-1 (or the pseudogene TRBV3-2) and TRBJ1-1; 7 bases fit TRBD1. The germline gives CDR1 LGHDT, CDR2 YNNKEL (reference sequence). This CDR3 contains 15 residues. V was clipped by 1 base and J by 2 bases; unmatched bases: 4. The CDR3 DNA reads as TGTGCCAGCAGCCAAGGCGGGACAGTTAACACTGAAGCTTTCTTT. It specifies CASSQGGTVNTEAFF.

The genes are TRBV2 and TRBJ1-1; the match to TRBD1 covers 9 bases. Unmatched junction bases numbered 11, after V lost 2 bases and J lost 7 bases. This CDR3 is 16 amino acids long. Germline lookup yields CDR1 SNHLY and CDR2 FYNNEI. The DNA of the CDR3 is TGTGCCAGCAGTGAAATGGGACAGGGTAAAAGTCGTGAAGCTTTCTTT. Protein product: CASSEMGQGKSREAFF.

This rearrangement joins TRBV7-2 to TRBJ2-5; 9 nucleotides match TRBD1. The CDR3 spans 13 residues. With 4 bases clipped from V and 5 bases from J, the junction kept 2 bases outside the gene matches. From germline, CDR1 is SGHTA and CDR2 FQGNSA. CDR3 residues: CASSSGQGETQYF. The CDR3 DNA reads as TGTGCCAGCAGCTCAGGACAGGGGGAGACCCAGTACTTC.

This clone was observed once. The CDR3 here is CASSEAGGTEAFF. DNA of the CDR3: TGTGCCAGCAGCGAAGCGGGGGGCACTGAAGCTTTCTTT. The V gene is TRBV7-9, the J gene TRBJ1-1, with D maybe TRBD1 (5 bases). Looked up from germline, CDR1 is SEHNR and CDR2 is FQNEAQ (reference sequence). CDR3 length equals 13 residues. Trimming left V 5 bases short and J 4 bases short, with 11 bases between.

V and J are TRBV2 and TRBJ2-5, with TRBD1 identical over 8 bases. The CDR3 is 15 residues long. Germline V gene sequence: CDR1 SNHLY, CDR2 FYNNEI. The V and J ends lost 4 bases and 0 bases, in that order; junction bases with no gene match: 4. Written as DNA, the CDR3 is TGTGCCAGCAGTGGGACAGGGCTGTACCAAGAGACCCAGTACTTC. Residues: CASSGTGLYQETQYF.

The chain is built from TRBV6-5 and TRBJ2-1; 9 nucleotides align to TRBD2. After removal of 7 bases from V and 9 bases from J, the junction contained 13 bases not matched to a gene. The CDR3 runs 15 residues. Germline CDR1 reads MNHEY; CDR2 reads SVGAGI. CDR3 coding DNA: TGTGCCAGCACTTATGGGGCGGGGGGGCTTAGTGAGCAGTTCTTC. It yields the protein CASTYGAGGLSEQFF.

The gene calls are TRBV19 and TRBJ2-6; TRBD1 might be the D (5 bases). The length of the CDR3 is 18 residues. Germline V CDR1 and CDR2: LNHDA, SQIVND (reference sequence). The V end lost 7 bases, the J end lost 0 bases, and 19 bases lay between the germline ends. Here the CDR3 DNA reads TGTGCCAGTAAAAATACACAGGTCCTCCGCTCTGGGGCCAACGTCCTGACTTTC. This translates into CASKNTQVLRSGANVLTF.

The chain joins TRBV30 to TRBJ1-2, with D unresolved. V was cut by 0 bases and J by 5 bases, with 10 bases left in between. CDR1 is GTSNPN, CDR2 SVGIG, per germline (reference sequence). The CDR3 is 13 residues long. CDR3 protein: CAWSVIFSYGYTF. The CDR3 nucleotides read TGTGCCTGGAGTGTAATTTTTTCGTATGGCTACACCTTC.